A selection of T cell receptor beta chains follows, all from one sample in a study of cytomegalovirus exposure and HLA in healthy donors. Libraries were prepared by immunoSEQ multiplex PCR; TCRdb keeps only in-frame clonotypes and omits some of them. The listing contains 100,000 to 150,000 clones. Sequenced input: PBMCs. Receptors originate from a man in his late teens or twenties in good health and CMV-seronegative. Each CDR3 is given with its conserved first and last residue. The D gene is left open where the match is weak.

j_gene | v_gene | d_gene | CDR3nt | CDR3aa
TRBJ2-2 | TRBV7-3 | TRBD2 | TGTGCCAGCAGCTTTACTAGCGGGGGGAACACCGGGGAGCTGTTTTTT | CASSFTSGGNTGELFF
TRBJ1-6 | TRBV6-4 | - | TGTGCCAGCAGTGTGTCGTCGACTGATTCACCCCTCCACTTT | CASSVSSTDSPLHF
TRBJ1-2 | TRBV5-6 | - | TGTGCCAGCAGCTCGACAGACATTTTCTATGGCTACACCTTC | CASSSTDIFYGYTF
TRBJ1-3 | TRBV25-1 | TRBD1 | TGTGCCAGCAGTGAACGGGGAAAACAGGGGAACACCATATATTTT | CASSERGKQGNTIYF
TRBJ1-5 | TRBV6-5 | TRBD1 | TGTGCCAGCAGAACAGGGGGGGACAGCAATCAGCCCCAGCATTTT | CASRTGGDSNQPQHF
TRBJ2-5 | TRBV5-6 | - | TGTGCCAGCAGCCGAGGAGAGACCCAGTACTTC | CASSRGETQYF
TRBJ2-2 | TRBV5-6 | - | TGTGCCAGCAGCTTGGGATACAAGAACACCGGGGAGCTGTTTTTT | CASSLGYKNTGELFF
TRBJ2-7 | TRBV4-3 | - | TGCGCCAGCAGCCAAGATGAGGGACTGGTGCCCTACGAGCAGTACTTC | CASSQDEGLVPYEQYF
TRBJ2-1 | TRBV6-5 | TRBD1 | TGTGCCAGCAGTTACTCCGGACAGGGGTTCAATGAGCAGTTCTTC | CASSYSGQGFNEQFF
TRBJ1-1 | TRBV11-2 | TRBD1 | TGTGCCAGCAGCTTAGCCCTGACAGGGATGAACACTGAAGCTTTCTTT | CASSLALTGMNTEAFF
TRBJ2-5 | TRBV20-1 | - | TGCAGTGTACGGCGGGAGACCCAGTACTTC | CSVRRETQYF
TRBJ2-7 | TRBV6-5 | TRBD1 | TGTGCCAGCAGGGCACAGGGGCGCTACGAGCAGTACTTC | CASRAQGRYEQYF
TRBJ2-7 | TRBV7-9 | - | TGTGCCAGCACCGGCGGTTTCTCCTACGAGCAGTACTTC | CASTGGFSYEQYF
TRBJ2-2 | TRBV28 | - | TGTGCCAGCACTTACGCGGGGTTGGCAAACACCGGGGAGCTGTTTTTT | CASTYAGLANTGELFF
TRBJ1-5 | TRBV30 | - | TGTGCCTGGAGTAAGGACACTAGCAATCAGCCCCAGCATTTT | CAWSKDTSNQPQHF
TRBJ1-5 | TRBV2 | TRBD1 | TGTGCCAGCAGTGAGGACAGGGGACCCCAGCATTTT | CASSEDRGPQHF
TRBJ2-3 | TRBV19 | TRBD2 | TGTGCCAGTAGTCTTCTAGCGGGGAAAACAGATACGCAGTATTTT | CASSLLAGKTDTQYF
TRBJ2-7 | TRBV25-1 | TRBD1 | TGTGCCAGCAGTTCCTCCGGGACAGGGGGGAACGAGCAGTACTTC | CASSSSGTGGNEQYF
TRBJ2-1 | TRBV19 | - | TGTGCCAGTAGTACCCGCCGGGGAGAGCAGTTCTTC | CASSTRRGEQFF
TRBJ2-7 | TRBV4-1 | - | TGCGCCAGCAGCCAAGAGGGCCGATCTATCTCCTACGAGCAGTACTTC | CASSQEGRSISYEQYF
TRBJ2-7 | TRBV30 | - | TGTGCCTGGAAAATTGGGGCGGCGTACGAGCAGTACTTC | CAWKIGAAYEQYF
TRBJ1-5 | TRBV28 | - | TGTGCCAGCAGGTTACGGTGGAACTATAGCAATCAGCCCCAGCATTTT | CASRLRWNYSNQPQHF
TRBJ2-5 | TRBV11-3 | - | TGTGCCAGCAGCCACAGGAGACAGACCCAAGAGACCCAGTACTTC | CASSHRRQTQETQYF
TRBJ1-6 | TRBV28 | - | TGTGCCAGCAGTTCCCCCGCGATGAGGGGGTACTCACCCCTCCACTTT | CASSSPAMRGYSPLHF
TRBJ2-7 | TRBV9 | - | TGTGCCAGCAGCGTAGAAGGAGCGTCCTACGAGCAGTACTTC | CASSVEGASYEQYF
TRBJ1-1 | TRBV5-1 | TRBD1 | TGCGCCAGCATCTCCGGGACAGGGGTTTCAAACACTGAAGCTTTCTTT | CASISGTGVSNTEAFF
TRBJ1-2 | TRBV7-8 | - | TGTGCCAGCAGCTTATCTACAGGTTTCATAGGGGGCTACACCTTC | CASSLSTGFIGGYTF
TRBJ2-2 | TRBV7-3 | - | TGTGCCAGCAGCTTTCAGGGTCGGAACACCGGGGAGCTGTTTTTT | CASSFQGRNTGELFF
TRBJ2-3 | TRBV15 | TRBD1 | TGTGCCACCAGCAGGGGACAGGGGGCCCAACTCACAGATACGCAGTATTTT | CATSRGQGAQLTDTQYF
TRBJ1-5 | TRBV10-3 | TRBD1 | TGTGCCATCAGTGACACTACAGGGGTTCAGCCCCAGCATTTT | CAISDTTGVQPQHF
TRBJ2-3 | TRBV25-1 | TRBD2 | TGTGCCAGCAGTACTAGCGGGGCAGATACGCAGTATTTT | CASSTSGADTQYF
TRBJ2-4 | TRBV28 | TRBD2 | TGTGCCAGCAGCGTCTCTAGCGGGAGAACCAAAAACATTCAGTACTTC | CASSVSSGRTKNIQYF
TRBJ1-1 | TRBV28 | - | TGTGCCAGCAGCGGGTTGGGGGGATACACTGAAGCTTTCTTT | CASSGLGGYTEAFF
TRBJ2-5 | TRBV28 | - | TGTGCCAGCAGTTCCAGCGGAAGGGAGACCCAGTACTTC | CASSSSGRETQYF